A selection of T cell receptor beta chains follows, all from one sample in a study of blood T cell repertoires in COVID-19. Method: immunoSEQ multiplex PCR; TCRdb's copy keeps in-frame clones and lacks some. The table shows a few hundred thousand clones, with more than 65% occurring only once. Sequencing used PBMCs or T cells enriched from blood (not recorded which). These receptors were collected from a man aged 50-59 years who had recovered from COVID-19. Each CDR3 is given with its conserved first and last residue. D genes are given only for firm matches. Size values are once, few and many counts, or a class for expanded clones, and some rows have none.

TRBV7-6 TRBD1 . CASSSGTGGSNTGELFF
TRBV12-5 . . CASGLGHLYEQYF
TRBV3-1/TRBV3-2 . . CASSQDTNQPQHF
TRBV27 . . CASRGRTNEKLFF
TRBV29-1 TRBD1 . CSVEVWGQGRGEQYF
TRBV12-3/TRBV12-4 TRBD1 . CASILTGSTEAFF
TRBV13 TRBD2 . CASSPGTSGYEQYF
TRBV5-1 . . CASSLSLRGVREQYF
TRBV6-5 . few CASSKEQSNTGELFF
TRBV19 TRBD2 . CASSIRLATLNEQYF
TRBV19 TRBD1 . CASSRDRGQNEQYF
TRBV6-5 TRBD1 . CASSLNRGGNEKLFF
TRBV2 . few CASMPLGAERNEQFF
TRBV5-6 . . CASSLYSLNTGELFF
TRBV27 . . CASRPALRAYEQYF
TRBV9 TRBD2 . CASSGTSGPYEQYF
TRBV10-3 . . CAIARTDNQPQHF
TRBV5-4 TRBD1 . CASSLEGQGFPDTQYF
TRBV5-1 TRBD1 few CASSWGDRVNTEAFF
TRBV29-1 . . CSVEEPSGTDTQYF
TRBV5-5 TRBD1 . CASSLVVRGLNEQFF
TRBV29-1 . many CSVGGFSEQFF
TRBV5-5 TRBD1 few CASSSGQGAYGYTF
TRBV3-1/TRBV3-2 TRBD2 . CASSLLGRTSLGETQYF